The next 2 T cell receptor beta chains were all read from a single sample in a study of T cell changes during pregnancy in multiple sclerosis. The repertoire was sequenced with immunoSEQ multiplex PCR; TCRdb's copy has only in-frame clones and lacks some. The table includes 65,000 to 85,000 clones, approximately 90% detected once. The sequenced sample was peripheral blood, obtained after pregnancy. The receptors originated from a female donor with multiple sclerosis, enrolled in a pregnancy study.

J is TRBJ1-2 and V is TRBV12-1; the listed D gene, TRBD1, was not tested against the DNA. TRBV12-1 is a known pseudogene. CDR3 length: 16 amino acids. Written as DNA, the CDR3 is TGTGCCAGCAGCCCGGGCGGACACCGACTCAACTATGGCTACACCTTC. It translates to CASSPGGHRLNYGYTF.

The genes are TRBV10-1 and TRBJ2-3; possibly TRBD1 for D (6 bases). The V end lost 8 bases, the J end lost 4 bases, and 25 bases lay between the germline ends. There are 17 residues in the CDR3. The germline gives CDR1 WNHNN, CDR2 SYGVQD (reference sequence). The CDR3 DNA reads TGCGCCAGCTCCAGGTCGAGGGCAGGGGCCGGTCCAGATACGCAGTATTTT. It codes for CASSRSRAGAGPDTQYF.